What follows are 4 T cell receptor beta chains derived from one specimen sequenced in a study of cytomegalovirus exposure and HLA in healthy donors. The PCR ran on 60 Vbeta and 13 Jbeta primers. The assay was immunoSEQ multiplex PCR, and TCRdb's table has in-frame clones only and misses some. The table has under 200,000 clones, around 72% seen once; the top ten hold less than 1.5%. Sequencing input: PBMCs. Receptor source: a man aged 45-65 years in good health and CMV-seronegative.

As for this clone: Distinct nucleotide sequences in the sample also encode this CDR3. This chain links TRBV10-3 with TRBJ2-3, with D possibly matching TRBD1 (5 bases). CDR1 ENHRY and CDR2 SYGVKD come from the germline V gene. The CDR3 spans 14 residues. V was cut by 4 bases and J by 0 bases, with 8 bases left in between. The CDR3 bases are TGTGCCATCAGTGGGCAGGGTAGCACAGATACGCAGTATTTT. It translates to CAISGQGSTDTQYF.

The gene calls are TRBV5-4 and TRBJ2-2; tentatively, D is TRBD1 (6 bases). Germline-derived CDR1 and CDR2 are SGHNT and YYREEE (reference sequence). Between the trimmed V and J ends, which lost 2 bases and 5 bases, there was a span of 10 bases. The CDR3 spans 14 residues. CDR3 DNA: TGTGCCAGCAGCTTTAGCCAGGGGACCGGGGAGCTGTTTTTT. It is translated as CASSFSQGTGELFF.

This clone showed up just once. The CDR3 here is CASSLGWDTSYEQYF. CDR3 sequence (DNA): TGCGCCAGCAGCTTGGGATGGGACACCAGCTACGAGCAGTACTTC. V usage is TRBV5-1 and J usage is TRBJ2-7; TRBD1 is a possible D gene (6 bases). CDR1 SGHRS and CDR2 YFSETQ come from the germline V gene. V was cut by 0 bases and J by 3 bases, with 13 bases left in between. There are 15 residues in the CDR3.

The chain's CDR3 is CASSLRQNTEAFF. The CDR3 DNA reads TGTGCCAGCAGCTTACGACAGAACACTGAAGCTTTCTTT. The rearrangement uses TRBV7-2 and TRBJ1-1, with unresolved D. Germline assignment: CDR1 SGHTA and CDR2 FQGNSA. The CDR3 sequence is 13 residues long. V lost 2 bases and J 1 base, leaving 5 bases between the germline ends.